A single sample is the source of the 31 T cell receptor beta chains below, sequenced in a study of T cells in localized non-small cell lung cancer. Clones were sequenced by immunoSEQ multiplex PCR, and TCRdb holds only the in-frame ones, with some missing. Here the sample spans almost 65,000 clones, about nine tenths being singletons. Sample: peripheral blood, taken before any cancer treatment. These receptors were taken from a woman aged 40-69 years with stage I lung adenocarcinoma.

This rearrangement joins TRBV18 to TRBJ2-3, with 10 bases identical to TRBD2. CDR1 and CDR2 (germline): KGHSH, LQKENI. The CDR3 has 16 residues. With V trimmed by 3 bases and J by 2 bases, 5 bases remained unmatched. The CDR3 sequence is CASSPVLAGNTDTQYF. The DNA for the CDR3 is TGTGCCAGCTCACCGGTACTAGCGGGAAACACAGATACGCAGTATTTT.

This CDR3 is CASRGDPGGYTF. The CDR3 bases are TGTGCCAGCAGGGGAGATCCCGGTGGCTACACCTTC. J is TRBJ1-2 and V is TRBV2; D uncertain. The CDR3 has 12 amino acids. V lost 6 bases to trimming and J lost 7 bases, with 12 bases between them. Germline V gene sequence: CDR1 SNHLY, CDR2 FYNNEI.

CDR3 region: CASSGGNYEKLFF. The DNA for the CDR3 is TGTGCCAGCAGTGGAGGGAATTATGAAAAACTGTTTTTT. The chain links TRBV9 to TRBJ1-4; no reliable D call. The V end lost 5 bases, the J end lost 6 bases, and 11 bases lay between the germline ends. The CDR3 sequence is 13 residues long. Per the germline V gene, CDR1 is SGDLS and CDR2 is YYNGEE.

The chain employs TRBV4-2 and TRBJ2-1, with 7 nucleotides matching TRBD1. This CDR3 contains 18 residues. V trimming: 0 bases; J trimming: 2 bases; junction bases outside the gene matches: 10. The germline gives CDR1 LGHNA, CDR2 YNFKEQ. For the CDR3, the DNA is TGTGCCAGCAGCCAAGATCGAGGGGGCGAGAGCACCTACAATGAGCAGTTCTTC. It translates to CASSQDRGGESTYNEQFF.

V usage is TRBV16 and J usage is TRBJ1-2; TRBD1 matches 8 bases. Germline assignment: CDR1 KGHSY and CDR2 FQNENV. The CDR3 length is 16 residues. Unmatched junction bases numbered 9, after V lost 0 bases and J lost 6 bases. CDR3: CASSQSDAGGRDGYTF. CDR3 nucleotide sequence: TGTGCCAGCAGCCAATCTGACGCAGGGGGCAGGGATGGCTACACCTTC.

This chain joins TRBV7-8 and TRBJ1-1; a possible D gene is TRBD1 (5 bases). V was trimmed by 5 bases and J by 4 bases, leaving 23 bases between them. CDR1 and CDR2 from the germline V gene are SGHVS and FQNEAQ. This CDR3 has 17 amino acids. DNA for the CDR3: TGTGCCAGCAGCCACCAGCGAACAGGCCTCCGGGTCACTGAAGCTTTCTTT. Translation gives CASSHQRTGLRVTEAFF. Variable domain in full (rest from reference TRBV7-8 and TRBJ1-1): GAGVSQSPRYKVAKRGQDVALRCDPISGHVSLFWYQQALGQGPEFLTYFQNEAQLDKSGLPSDRFFAERPEGSVSTLKIQRTQQEDSAVYLCASSHQRTGLRVTEAFFGQGTRLTVV.

The chain has TRBV9 and TRBJ2-7; 10 bases match TRBD2. J was trimmed by 6 bases and V by 3 bases; bases with no gene match: 9. The CDR3 has 15 residues. Looked up from germline, CDR1 is SGDLS and CDR2 is YYNGEE. DNA for the CDR3: TGTGCCAGCAGCGCCTCACTAGCGGGAATTGGCGAGCAGTACTTC. Translation: CASSASLAGIGEQYF.

V and J are TRBV7-6 and TRBJ2-1, with TRBD2 identical over 12 bases. This CDR3 comprises 15 residues. The germline V gene encodes CDR1 SGHVS and CDR2 FNYEAQ. With 5 bases clipped from V and 5 bases from J, the junction kept 4 bases outside the gene matches. In DNA, the CDR3 is TGTGCCAGCAGCCCGCGGACTAGCGGGAACAATGAGCAGTTCTTC. Amino acids: CASSPRTSGNNEQFF.

The chain is built from TRBV10-2 and TRBJ2-7; 10 nucleotides match TRBD1. In germline, CDR1 is WSHSY, CDR2 SAAADI. The V and J ends lost 5 bases and 5 bases, in that order; junction bases with no gene match: 3. CDR3 length: 13 amino acids. This CDR3 reads CASSRQGADEQYF. CDR3 nucleotides: TGCGCCAGCAGTCGACAGGGGGCGGACGAGCAGTACTTC.

This chain connects TRBV7-3 to TRBJ2-5; D is undetermined. The CDR3 spans 14 residues. Germline assignment: CDR1 SGHTA and CDR2 FQGTGA. V was pared by 0 bases and J by 0 bases, with 5 bases between. The CDR3 DNA reads as TGTGCCAGCAGCTTAACTTGGGACCAAGAGACCCAGTACTTC. Protein product: CASSLTWDQETQYF.

As DNA, the CDR3 is TGCAGCGTTGGATCCGGGACAGGGAACAATCAGCCCCAGCATTTT. It yields the protein CSVGSGTGNNQPQHF. The V and J genes are TRBV29-1 and TRBJ1-5, with TRBD1 matching 9 bases. In germline, CDR1 is SQVTM, CDR2 ANQGSEA. J gave up 3 bases and V 4 bases, and 7 bases lay outside the gene matches. The CDR3 extends over 15 amino acids.

A single count supports this clone. The J gene is TRBJ2-3, the V gene TRBV5-1; perhaps TRBD2 as D (6 bases). Deletions cut 4 bases from V and 5 bases from J, with 14 bases between. There are 14 residues in the CDR3. The germline gives CDR1 SGHRS, CDR2 YFSETQ. CDR3 DNA: TGCGCCAGCAGCCAAGGGACTTCTAAAGATACGCAGTATTTT. Its protein is CASSQGTSKDTQYF.

This clone was seen a single time. The chain recombines TRBV27 with TRBJ2-4, with TRBD1 identical over 9 bases. Looked up from germline, CDR1 is MNHEY and CDR2 is SMNVEV (reference sequence). The CDR3 runs 16 residues. V trimming: 5 bases; J trimming: 2 bases; junction bases outside the gene matches: 7. As DNA, the CDR3 is TGTGCCAGCAGTCCATGGACAGGGGACACCAAAAACATTCAGTACTTC. Its translation: CASSPWTGDTKNIQYF.

This clone came up once. The chain joins TRBV6-5 to TRBJ1-2; the D gene is possibly TRBD1 (6 bases). Between the trimmed V and J ends, which lost 2 bases and 8 bases, there was a span of 12 bases. The CDR3 length is 13 residues. Germline V gene lookup returns CDR1 MNHEY and CDR2 SVGAGI. The CDR3: CASSYGGDGGYTF. The CDR3 nucleotides read TGTGCCAGCAGTTACGGGGGCGATGGGGGCTACACCTTC.

The chain has TRBV18 and TRBJ1-1; 8 nucleotides line up with TRBD1. V was pared by 6 bases and J by 2 bases, with 5 bases of the junction left unmatched. Germline CDR1 reads KGHSH; CDR2 reads LQKENI. The CDR3 contains 14 residues. The CDR3 here is CASSTGGYNTEAFF. Written as DNA, the CDR3 is TGTGCCAGCTCTACAGGGGGGTATAACACTGAAGCTTTCTTT.

The chain recombines TRBV25-1 with TRBJ1-1, with TRBD1 matching over 9 bases. The CDR3 is 16 amino acids. Trimming cost V 4 bases and J 4 bases; bases outside gene matches: 10. Per the germline V gene, CDR1 is MGHDK and CDR2 is SYGVNS. The CDR3 is CASSGNAGTGITEAFF. For the CDR3, the DNA is TGTGCCAGCAGTGGAAACGCCGGGACAGGGATCACTGAAGCTTTCTTT.

The chain joins TRBV7-9 to TRBJ2-7; the match to TRBD2 covers 8 bases. The CDR3 is made up of 14 amino acids. The V gene's germline CDR1 is SEHNR and CDR2 FQNEAQ (reference sequence). The trim removed 1 base at V and 6 bases at J, leaving 5 bases unmatched. CDR3 in amino acids: CASSLVAGNPEQYF. CDR3 in DNA: TGTGCCAGCAGCTTAGTAGCGGGAAACCCCGAGCAGTACTTC.

V and J are TRBV5-4 and TRBJ2-5, with 8 bases identical to TRBD2. After removal of 2 bases from V and 5 bases from J, the junction contained 8 bases not matched to a gene. The CDR3 is 15 residues long. The germline V gene encodes CDR1 SGHNT and CDR2 YYREEE (reference sequence). The CDR3 DNA follows: TGTGCCAGCAGCTTATCCGGGGGGGACTTTGAGACCCAGTACTTC. Protein: CASSLSGGDFETQYF.

The J gene is TRBJ2-3, the V gene TRBV7-6; TRBD1 aligns across 9 bases. Per germline, CDR1 SGHVS and CDR2 FNYEAQ. The CDR3 extends over 17 amino acids. V dropped 3 bases and J dropped 1; count of bases not matched to a gene: 8. The CDR3 spells CASSFQRGDRGTDTQYF. The CDR3 DNA reads TGTGCCAGCAGCTTCCAGAGAGGGGACAGGGGCACAGATACGCAGTATTTT.

This chain connects TRBV5-6 to TRBJ2-7, with 10 bases aligning to TRBD1. Germline CDR1 is SGHDT and CDR2 is YYEEEE. The length of the CDR3 is 14 residues. The J segment lost 3 bases and the V segment lost 5 bases, leaving 5 bases of the junction unmatched. The CDR3 nucleotides read TGTGCCAGCAGTCCGGGACAGGGGAACTACGAGCAGTACTTC. Protein product: CASSPGQGNYEQYF.

Here the CDR3 DNA reads TGCGCCAGCAGTGAGTCGACAATGGCCACTGAAGCTTTCTTT. It encodes CASSESTMATEAFF. The chain couples TRBV10-1 to TRBJ1-1; D ambiguous. V lost 0 bases and J lost 4, with 9 bases in between. Germline CDR1 is WNHNN and CDR2 is SYGVQD (reference sequence). The CDR3 length is 14 residues.

The chain recombines TRBV7-9 with TRBJ2-1; no definite D call. The ends were cut back, 0 bases at V and 8 bases at J, with 11 bases in the middle. The CDR3 consists of 14 residues. Per germline, CDR1 SEHNR and CDR2 FQNEAQ (reference sequence). The CDR3: CASSLAILQHEQFF. CDR3 DNA sequence: TGTGCCAGCAGCTTAGCGATACTCCAGCATGAGCAGTTCTTC.

The gene calls are TRBV4-3 and TRBJ1-1; the match to TRBD1 covers 7 bases. CDR1 is LGHNA, CDR2 YSLEER, per germline. Germline trimming cut 0 bases from V and 5 bases from J; bases unmatched to any gene: 6. The length of the CDR3 is 15 residues. CDR3 residues: CASSQDFRGKTEAFF. The CDR3 bases are TGCGCCAGCAGCCAAGATTTCAGGGGGAAGACTGAAGCTTTCTTT.

The V gene is TRBV5-1, the J gene TRBJ2-3, with no clear D. The germline gives CDR1 SGHRS, CDR2 YFSETQ. The CDR3 has 14 residues. The V end lost 0 bases, the J end lost 4 bases, and 9 bases lay between the germline ends. For the CDR3, the DNA is TGCGCCAGCAGCTTGGCCACTTCCCCAGATACGCAGTATTTT. Protein: CASSLATSPDTQYF.

The gene calls are TRBV7-2 and TRBJ1-2, with D perhaps matching TRBD1 (5 bases). CDR1 and CDR2 from the germline V gene are SGHTA and FQGNSA. V lost 5 bases, J lost 8 bases, and 12 bases lay in between. The CDR3 runs 12 residues. CDR3 in DNA: TGTGCCAGCAGCCGACAGTCGGAGGGCTACACCTTC. Amino acids: CASSRQSEGYTF.

The chain combines TRBV7-8 with TRBJ1-5; perhaps TRBD1 as D (5 bases). This CDR3 has 15 amino acids. Germline values: CDR1 SGHVS, CDR2 FQNEAQ. The germline V and J ends were trimmed by 3 bases and 3 bases, with 12 bases remaining between them. The CDR3 DNA reads as TGTGCCAGCAGCTTGGGACGGCTATTCAATCAGCCCCAGCATTTT. It translates to CASSLGRLFNQPQHF. Based on the CDR3 plus reference TRBV7-8 and TRBJ1-5, the full variable domain is GAGVSQSPRYKVAKRGQDVALRCDPISGHVSLFWYQQALGQGPEFLTYFQNEAQLDKSGLPSDRFFAERPEGSVSTLKIQRTQQEDSAVYLCASSLGRLFNQPQHFGDGTRLSIL.

The CDR3 protein is CASSLRDRDYGYTF. As DNA, the CDR3 is TGTGCCAGCAGCTTACGAGACAGGGACTATGGCTACACCTTC. The chain couples TRBV5-4 to TRBJ1-2, with 7 bases aligning to TRBD1. With V trimmed by 2 bases and J by 3 bases, 4 bases remained unmatched. This CDR3 comprises 14 residues. Germline loops: CDR1 SGHNT, CDR2 YYREEE (reference sequence).

The genes are TRBV4-2 and TRBJ2-7; maybe TRBD2 (5 bases). The V end was cut by 0 bases, the J end by 7 bases, with 16 bases between. The germline V gene has CDR1 LGHNA and CDR2 YNFKEQ. The CDR3 runs to 15 residues. Here the CDR3 reads CASSQERSPSGEQYF. The DNA for the CDR3 is TGTGCCAGCAGCCAAGAGCGGAGTCCTTCGGGGGAGCAGTACTTC.

This chain connects TRBV30 to TRBJ2-7, with D tentatively TRBD2 (5 bases). CDR1 is GTSNPN, CDR2 SVGIG, per germline (reference sequence). The CDR3 has 12 residues. Between the trimmed V and J ends, which lost 6 bases and 1 base, there was a span of 10 bases. DNA of the CDR3: TGTGCCTGCGAGGGCTATTCCTACGAGCAGTACTTC. Translated: CACEGYSYEQYF.

The V call is TRBV4-2, the J call TRBJ1-4; 7 bases map to TRBD1. Germline CDR1 and CDR2: LGHNA and YNFKEQ. Germline trimming cut 1 base from V and 7 bases from J; bases unmatched to any gene: 9. The CDR3 consists of 16 residues. CDR3 residues: CASSQASGGMSEKLFF. The CDR3 nucleotides read TGTGCCAGCAGCCAAGCGTCAGGGGGTATGAGTGAAAAACTGTTTTTT.

This sequence joins TRBV4-1 and TRBJ1-1; 8 nucleotides agree with TRBD1. The germline gives CDR1 MGHRA, CDR2 YSYEKL. After removal of 4 bases from V and 2 bases from J, the junction contained 9 bases not matched to a gene. The CDR3 loop spans 16 amino acids. The CDR3 loop is CASSPSKDRDNTEAFF. In nucleotides, the CDR3 is TGCGCCAGCAGCCCTAGCAAGGACAGGGACAACACTGAAGCTTTCTTT.